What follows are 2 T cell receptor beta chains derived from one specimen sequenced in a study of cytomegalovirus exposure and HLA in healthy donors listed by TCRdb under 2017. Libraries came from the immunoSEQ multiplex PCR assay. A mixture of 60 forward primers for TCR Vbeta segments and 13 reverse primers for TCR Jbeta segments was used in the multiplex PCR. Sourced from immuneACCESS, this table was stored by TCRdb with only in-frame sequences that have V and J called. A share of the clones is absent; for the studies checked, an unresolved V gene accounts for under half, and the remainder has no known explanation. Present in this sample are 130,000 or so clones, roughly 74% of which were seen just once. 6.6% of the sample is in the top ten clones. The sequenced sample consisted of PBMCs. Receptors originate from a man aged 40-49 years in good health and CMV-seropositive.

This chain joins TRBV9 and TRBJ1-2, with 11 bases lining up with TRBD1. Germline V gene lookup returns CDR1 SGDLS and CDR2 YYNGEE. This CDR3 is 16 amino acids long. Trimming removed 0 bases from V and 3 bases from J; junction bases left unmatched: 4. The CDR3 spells CASSVGTGGFDYGYTF. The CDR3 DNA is TGTGCCAGCAGCGTAGGGACAGGGGGCTTCGACTATGGCTACACCTTC.

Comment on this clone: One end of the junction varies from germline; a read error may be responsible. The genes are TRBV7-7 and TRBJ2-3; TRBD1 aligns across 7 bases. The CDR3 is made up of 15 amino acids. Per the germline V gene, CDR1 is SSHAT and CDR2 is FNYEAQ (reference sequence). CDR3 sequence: CASSLGRGSGDTQYF. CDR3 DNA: TGTGCTAGCAGCTTAGGCAGGGGGTCTGGAGATACGCAGTATTTT.